These T cell receptor beta chains were read from a single sample in a study of T cell responses to AZD1222 COVID-19 vaccine. Repertoires were generated with immunoSEQ multiplex PCR, while TCRdb's copy carries only in-frame clones and drops some. Found here are approximately 150,000 clones, 93% of them singletons; the top ten hold approximately 5.4%. The material sequenced was peripheral blood, taken on day 0 of AZD1222 vaccination. The origin of the receptors is an adult in good health. CDR3s include the opening cysteine and the closing phenylalanine or tryptophan. D genes are given only for firm matches. Only some rows state a clone size, as once, few, many or a class for expanded clones.

NA,TRBV28,NA,TRBJ1-5,TGTGCCAGCAGTCCCAATTTGGGTAGCCAGCCCCAGCATTTT,CASSPNLGSQPQHF
NA,TRBV6-2/TRBV6-3,NA,TRBJ1-6,TGTGCCAGCAGTTTAGTCCAGGGCTTTTATAATTCACCCCTCCACTTT,CASSLVQGFYNSPLHF
NA,TRBV5-4,TRBD1,TRBJ2-2,TGTGCCAGCAGCGGGAGACAGGGGGTTACCGGGGAGCTGTTTTTT,CASSGRQGVTGELFF
once,TRBV7-9,TRBD1,TRBJ1-2,TGTGCCAGCAGCGAAAGGGGGCATGGTAACTATGGCTACACCTTC,CASSERGHGNYGYTF
NA,TRBV4-3,NA,TRBJ1-6,TGCGCCAGCAGCCAGGGCAGGGGTACGAATTCACCCCTCCACTTT,CASSQGRGTNSPLHF
NA,TRBV4-1,NA,TRBJ1-5,TGCGCCAGCAGCATCCGGGAGGACAATCAGCCCCAGCATTTT,CASSIREDNQPQHF
NA,TRBV7-9,TRBD1,TRBJ1-2,TGTGCCAGCAGCTTAGTGGGACAGGATGGCTACACCTTC,CASSLVGQDGYTF
NA,TRBV27,TRBD2,TRBJ2-7,TGTGCCAGCAGTTTAGCGGCTAGCGGGAGCGAAAGCTCCTACGAGCAGTACTTC,CASSLAASGSESSYEQYF
NA,TRBV11-2,NA,TRBJ1-1,TGTGCCAGCAGCTTATCGGGGGGAAAAGGGGACACTGAAGCTTTCTTT,CASSLSGGKGDTEAFF
NA,TRBV7-2,TRBD2,TRBJ2-7,TGTGCCAGCAGCTCCAGTAGCGGGAGGGCCGTAGAGCAGTACTTC,CASSSSSGRAVEQYF
NA,TRBV6-6,TRBD2,TRBJ2-7,TGTGCCAGCAGTGGGGCGGGAGGGCTTTACGAGCAGTACTTC,CASSGAGGLYEQYF
once,TRBV6-5,TRBD2,TRBJ2-5,TGTGCCAGCAGAAGCGGGGGGGTGAAGACCCAGTACTTC,CASRSGGVKTQYF
NA,TRBV28,TRBD2,TRBJ2-5,TGTGCCAGCAGTTTCGGGACTAGCGGGCCCCAAGAGACCCAGTACTTC,CASSFGTSGPQETQYF
NA,TRBV30,TRBD1,TRBJ1-4,TGTGCCTGGAACAGGGGCGTTAATGAAAAACTGTTTTTT,CAWNRGVNEKLFF
NA,TRBV11-1,NA,TRBJ2-5,TGTGCCAGCAGCTTAGAGGCGACCCAGTACTTC,CASSLEATQYF
once,TRBV2,NA,TRBJ2-1,TGTGCCAGCAGACTTGGGGGTGAGCAGTTCTTC,CASRLGGEQFF
NA,TRBV19,NA,TRBJ1-4,TGTGCCAGTAGTATGCGAGGGAATGAAAAACTGTTTTTT,CASSMRGNEKLFF
NA,TRBV19,TRBD1,TRBJ2-2,TGTGCCAGTAGTATAGATCGGGGACAGGGTCGAGACACCGGGGAGCTGTTTTTT,CASSIDRGQGRDTGELFF
NA,TRBV4-1,TRBD1,TRBJ1-2,TGCGCCAGCAGTAATCCGGGACAGGGGAAGGGCTACACCTTC,CASSNPGQGKGYTF
NA,TRBV29-1,NA,TRBJ2-3,TGCAGCGTTGGGGGTAGTGGTACGCAGTATTTT,CSVGGSGTQYF
NA,TRBV6-5,NA,TRBJ1-3,TGTGCCAGCAGGACGACCAAGAGAGGAAACACCATATATTTT,CASRTTKRGNTIYF
NA,TRBV27,NA,TRBJ1-5,TGTGCCAGCAGTTTGGGGAATCAGCCCCAGCATTTT,CASSLGNQPQHF
NA,TRBV27,NA,TRBJ1-1,TGTGCCAGCAGTCCCGGACACGCCCGTTTTGAAGCTTTCTTT,CASSPGHARFEAFF
NA,TRBV7-9,NA,TRBJ2-3,TGTGCCAGCAGCTTAGCCCCACCAGATACGCAGTATTTT,CASSLAPPDTQYF
NA,TRBV5-6,NA,TRBJ2-1,TGTGCCAGCAGCTTGGGAGGATTAAGCTCCTACAATGAGCAGTTCTTC,CASSLGGLSSYNEQFF
NA,TRBV6-5,NA,TRBJ1-1,TGTGCCAGCAGTTACTCGGGGTTCGGCACTGAAGCTTTCTTT,CASSYSGFGTEAFF
NA,TRBV2,TRBD2,TRBJ2-7,TGTGCCAGCAGTGGACTAGCTAGGAACGAGCAGTACTTC,CASSGLARNEQYF
NA,TRBV4-2,NA,TRBJ2-1,TGTGCCAGCAGCCCTCAAAATCCGGGGGCCATTAGGCAGTTCTTC,CASSPQNPGAIRQFF
NA,TRBV19,NA,TRBJ2-7,TGTGCCAGTAGTATTCACGGGACCTCCTACGAGCAGTACTTC,CASSIHGTSYEQYF
NA,TRBV10-1,NA,TRBJ2-7,TGCGCCAGCAGGGGCCCCCGGAGAAAGGCCTACGAGCAGTACTTC,CASRGPRRKAYEQYF
NA,TRBV19,NA,TRBJ2-1,TGTGCCAGTAGTATAGGGGGTGGCAATGAGCAGTTCTTC,CASSIGGGNEQFF
NA,TRBV5-1,NA,TRBJ1-3,TGCGCCAGCAGCCCCCGGGAGGGGGTGACAAAGAGCTCTGGAAACACCATATATTTT,CASSPREGVTKSSGNTIYF
once,TRBV5-1,NA,TRBJ1-6,TGCGCCAGCAGCTTGGGGGGGCCTAATTCACCCCTCCACTTT,CASSLGGPNSPLHF
NA,TRBV18,NA,TRBJ2-1,TGTGCCAGCTCAGTTACAGGGATCAATGAGCAGTTCTTC,CASSVTGINEQFF
NA,TRBV24-1,NA,TRBJ2-2,TGTGCCACCAGTGGTGTCACCGGGGAGCTGTTTTTT,CATSGVTGELFF
NA,TRBV30,NA,TRBJ1-5,TGTGCCTGGAGTGCCCCTTATAGCAATCAGCCCCAGCATTTT,CAWSAPYSNQPQHF
NA,TRBV29-1,NA,TRBJ2-7,TGCAGCGTTGAAATGACAGGTACCTCCTACGAGCAGTACTTC,CSVEMTGTSYEQYF